Presented here are 18 T cell receptor beta chains from one specimen sequenced in a study of cytomegalovirus exposure and HLA in healthy donors. The table came from immunoSEQ multiplex PCR; TCRdb's copy has only in-frame clones and leaves some out. The sample includes roughly 75,000 clones, roughly 94% of them seen just once. Sequencing used PBMCs. These receptors were taken from a man aged 18-30 years in good health and CMV-seropositive.

The chain uses TRBV2 and TRBJ2-7; 9 positions match TRBD1. With V trimmed by 7 bases and J by 7 bases, 5 bases remained unmatched. The CDR3 length is 12 residues. Per germline, CDR1 SNHLY and CDR2 FYNNEI. The CDR3 DNA is TGTGCCAGCAAGCGACAGGGGGAAGAGCAGTACTTC. It specifies CASKRQGEEQYF. The complete variable domain, with remaining parts taken from reference TRBV2 and TRBJ2-7, reads EPEVTQTPSHQVTQMGQEVILRCVPISNHLYFYWYRQILGQKVEFLVSFYNNEISEKSEIFDDQFSVERPDGSNFTLKIRSTKLEDSAMYFCASKRQGEEQYFGPGTRLTVT.

The genes are TRBV4-2 and TRBJ2-3, with TRBD2 as a possible D gene (6 bases). The germline CDR1 and CDR2 sequences are LGHNA and YNFKEQ. The germline V and J ends were trimmed by 5 bases and 4 bases, with 10 bases remaining between them. The CDR3 length is 13 residues. The DNA for the CDR3 is TGTGCCAGCAGCGGCCCGGGGGCAGATACGCAGTATTTT. Protein: CASSGPGADTQYF.

This clone was counted a single time. The chain has TRBV4-1 and TRBJ2-5, with 9 bases matching TRBD2. CDR1 and CDR2 (germline): MGHRA, YSYEKL. With 4 bases clipped from V and 2 bases from J, the junction kept 2 bases outside the gene matches. The CDR3 is made up of 14 amino acids. CDR3: CASSRLAGQETQYF. CDR3 nucleotides: TGCGCCAGCAGCCGGCTAGCGGGGCAAGAGACCCAGTACTTC.

The chain joins TRBV11-3 to TRBJ2-7, with a tentative D call TRBD2 (5 bases). The CDR3 loop spans 11 amino acids. Germline CDR1 is SGHNT and CDR2 is YENEEA. The ends were cut back, 4 bases at V and 9 bases at J, with 10 bases in the middle. CDR3 nucleotides: TGTGCCAGCAGCTCGGGGATAAGGCAGTACTTC. This encodes CASSSGIRQYF. The full variable domain, its missing parts supplied by reference TRBV11-3 and TRBJ2-7, is EAGVVQSPRYKIIEKKQPVAFWCNPISGHNTLYWYLQNLGQGPELLIRYENEEAVDDSQLPKDRFSAERLKGVDSTLKIQPAELGDSAVYLCASSSGIRQYFGPGTRLTVT.

This clone was seen only once. The chain joins TRBV11-2 to TRBJ2-2, with 8 bases aligning to TRBD2. The J segment lost 6 bases and the V segment lost 5 bases, leaving 2 bases of the junction unmatched. There are 13 residues in the CDR3. CDR1 and CDR2 (germline): SGHAT, FQNNGV. The CDR3, as DNA: TGTGCCAGCAGCCGGGGGGGCCCCGGGGAGCTGTTTTTT. It translates to CASSRGGPGELFF.

This chain connects TRBV19 to TRBJ1-5, with 8 nucleotides matching TRBD1. The CDR3 contains 15 residues. From germline, CDR1 is LNHDA and CDR2 SQIVND (reference sequence). V lost 3 bases and J lost 1; bases outside the gene matches: 2. CDR3 nucleotide sequence: TGTGCCAGTAGTATCACAGGGGGGAGCAATCAGCCCCAGCATTTT. Residues: CASSITGGSNQPQHF.

V and J are TRBV7-2 and TRBJ2-3; 9 bases fit TRBD2. From germline, CDR1 is SGHTA and CDR2 FQGNSA. V was clipped by 2 bases and J by 4 bases; unmatched bases: 10. This CDR3 has 17 residues. DNA of the CDR3: TGTGCCAGCAGCTTACGGCGGGAGGGCAGGTTGGCAGATACGCAGTATTTT. Translating it yields CASSLRREGRLADTQYF.

This clone has only one observation. The chain joins TRBV29-1 to TRBJ2-2, with TRBD2 matching over 8 bases. CDR1 SQVTM and CDR2 ANQGSEA come from the germline V gene. V lost 3 bases and J lost 6; bases outside the gene matches: 9. The CDR3 spans 15 residues. The CDR3 protein is CSVDWSGGPAGELFF. The CDR3 nucleotides are TGCAGCGTTGACTGGTCGGGGGGGCCGGCCGGGGAGCTGTTTTTT.

The CDR3 is CASLQGKEGYTF. Written as DNA, the CDR3 is TGTGCCAGCCTCCAGGGAAAGGAGGGCTACACCTTC. V and J are TRBV2 and TRBJ1-2, with D maybe TRBD1 (5 bases). CDR1 is SNHLY and CDR2 is FYNNEI in the germline V gene. Trimming removed 8 bases from V and 8 bases from J, with 15 bases in between. This CDR3 comprises 12 residues.

This chain uses TRBV5-5 with TRBJ1-5; D is unclear. The CDR3 runs 15 residues. Germline V gene lookup returns CDR1 SGHKS and CDR2 YYEKEE (reference sequence). With 4 bases removed from V and 2 bases from J, the gap between germline ends came to 13 bases. The CDR3 DNA follows: TGTGCCAGCAGCGACCAGGCCAACGGCAATCAGCCCCAGCATTTT. Residues: CASSDQANGNQPQHF.

The chain recombines TRBV19 with TRBJ2-7, with 7 bases matching TRBD2. The CDR3 spans 11 residues. CDR1 and CDR2 (germline): LNHDA, SQIVND (reference sequence). J was trimmed by 2 bases and V by 11 bases; bases with no gene match: 3. CDR3 sequence (DNA): TGTGCCCGCAGCGGGGCCTACGAGCAGTACTTC. Encoded protein: CARSGAYEQYF.

The rearrangement uses TRBV6-5 and TRBJ2-7; D call uncertain. There are 15 residues in the CDR3. The ends were cut back, 0 bases at V and 4 bases at J, with 13 bases in the middle. The germline CDR1 and CDR2 sequences are MNHEY and SVGAGI. DNA for the CDR3: TGTGCCAGCAGTTACTCGAGTTTAGGCGGTTACGAGCAGTACTTC. As protein: CASSYSSLGGYEQYF.

J is TRBJ1-5 and V is TRBV9, with 7 bases fitting TRBD1. Germline V gene sequence: CDR1 SGDLS, CDR2 YYNGEE. The CDR3 has 15 residues. V lost 1 base to trimming and J lost 4 bases; unmatched junction nucleotides: 5. CDR3 protein: CASSVLGQANQPQHF. The CDR3 DNA reads TGTGCCAGCAGCGTACTCGGACAGGCGAATCAGCCCCAGCATTTT.

The gene calls are TRBV27 and TRBJ2-1; no clear D gene. Trimming took 1 base from V and 5 from J, leaving 24 bases between them. The germline V gene has CDR1 MNHEY and CDR2 SMNVEV (reference sequence). This CDR3 has 19 residues. The CDR3: CASSLYRTRDKQKDNEQFF. CDR3 nucleotides: TGTGCCAGCAGTTTATATCGTACTCGAGACAAACAGAAAGACAATGAGCAGTTCTTC.

The chain combines TRBV5-4 with TRBJ1-6; no firm D call. This CDR3 has 15 residues. The germline V gene encodes CDR1 SGHNT and CDR2 YYREEE (reference sequence). Trimming removed 1 base from V and 0 bases from J, with 5 bases in between. In nucleotides, the CDR3 is TGTGCCAGCAGCTTGCCTAGCTCCTATAATTCACCCCTCCACTTT. The encoded protein is CASSLPSSYNSPLHF. The variable domain in full, completed from reference TRBV5-4 and TRBJ1-6, reads ETGVTQSPTHLIKTRGQQVTLRCSSQSGHNTVSWYQQALGQGPQFIFQYYREEENGRGNFPPRFSGLQFPNYSSELNVNALELDDSALYLCASSLPSSYNSPLHFGNGTRLTVT.

The CDR3 sequence: CASRGQPYGYTF. DNA of the CDR3: TGTGCCAGTAGAGGACAGCCCTATGGCTACACCTTC. J is TRBJ1-2 and V is TRBV19, with D perhaps matching TRBD1 (6 bases). Germline V lookup: CDR1 LNHDA, CDR2 SQIVND (reference sequence). V was cut by 6 bases and J by 4 bases, with 9 bases left in between. The CDR3 totals 12 residues.

This rearrangement joins TRBV9 to TRBJ2-7, with D possibly TRBD2 on 5 matching bases. CDR1 SGDLS and CDR2 YYNGEE come from the germline V gene. V dropped 0 bases and J dropped 5 bases, with 15 bases sitting between them. This CDR3 has 15 residues. The CDR3 region is CASSVAVRAQDEQYF. Written as DNA, the CDR3 is TGTGCCAGCAGCGTAGCTGTGCGGGCTCAAGACGAGCAGTACTTC.

The V call is TRBV4-2, the J call TRBJ2-5; 13 nucleotides align to TRBD2. CDR1 LGHNA and CDR2 YNFKEQ come from the germline V gene. V lost 5 bases, J lost 5 bases, and 5 bases stayed unmatched. CDR3 length equals 15 residues. CDR3 residues: CASSRTSGSLETQYF. For the CDR3, the DNA is TGTGCCAGCAGCAGGACTAGCGGGAGTCTGGAGACCCAGTACTTC.